Each of the 15 T cell receptor beta chains below was sequenced from the same sample in a study of CD8 T cells in Susac syndrome. With random hexamers, reverse transcription was performed on about 0.5 to 1 ug of RNA. Via MiXCR, TCRdb re-called the immunoSEQ multiplex PCR reads, giving one row per CDR3 protein. The table shows 15,000 to 20,000 distinct CDR3 sequences, with 95% occurring only once. The specimen was CD8+ T cells from PBMCs. The source of these receptors is a human donor in good health.

V gene TRBV15 combines with J gene TRBJ2-7, with D tentatively TRBD1 (6 bases). The CDR3 totals 16 residues. From germline, CDR1 is LNHNV and CDR2 YYDKDF (reference sequence). V dropped 5 bases and J dropped 4 bases, with 21 bases sitting between them. CDR3 nucleotides: TGTGCCACCAGCGGCCTAGGGACACCGGACCAATACGAGCAGTACTTC. Its translation is CATSGLGTPDQYEQYF.

This chain connects TRBV24-1 to TRBJ2-4, with a weak D call TRBD2 (7 bases). The length of the CDR3 is 13 residues. V was trimmed by 7 bases and J by 5 bases, leaving 11 bases between them. Per the germline V gene, CDR1 is KGHDR and CDR2 is SFDVKD. Written as DNA, the CDR3 is TGTGCCACCAGAAAGGGGGGGGAAAACATTCAGTACTTC. It is translated as CATRKGGENIQYF.

The chain combines TRBV2 with TRBJ1-2, with no clear D. Looked up from germline, CDR1 is SNHLY and CDR2 is FYNNEI. The length of the CDR3 is 13 residues. The V and J ends lost 9 bases and 2 bases respectively, with 13 bases between them. The CDR3 loop is CARVNTVNYGYTF. CDR3 nucleotide sequence: TGTGCCAGGGTGAACACAGTGAACTATGGCTACACCTTC.

This chain links TRBV27 with TRBJ2-5, with 14 bases aligning to TRBD2. Trimming took 4 bases from V and 5 from J; bases not matched to a gene: 15. Germline-derived CDR1 and CDR2 are MNHEY and SMNVEV (reference sequence). The length of the CDR3 is 19 residues. CDR3 protein: CASSSAGTSGRGAWETQYF. The CDR3 coding sequence is TGTGCCAGCAGTTCAGCCGGGACTAGCGGGAGAGGAGCATGGGAGACCCAGTACTTC.

This chain joins TRBV12-3 or TRBV12-4 and TRBJ1-1; perhaps TRBD1 as D (5 bases). V lost 6 bases to trimming and J lost 1 base, with 18 bases between them. CDR3 length: 16 residues. This chain's CDR3 is CASSHSTGWGNTEAFF. The DNA for the CDR3 is TGTGCCAGCAGCCATTCCACAGGTTGGGGGAACACTGAAGCTTTCTTT.

J is TRBJ1-2 and V is TRBV9; D remains ambiguous. Germline CDR1 is SGDLS and CDR2 is YYNGEE. CDR3 length: 15 amino acids. V lost 1 base and J 8 bases, leaving 18 bases between the germline ends. The CDR3 sequence is CASSVYDGSERGYTF. The CDR3 DNA reads TGTGCCAGCAGCGTATACGATGGGTCGGAGCGAGGCTACACCTTC.

V is TRBV4-2 and J is TRBJ1-5; no clear D. Germline V gene lookup returns CDR1 LGHNA and CDR2 YNFKEQ. V dropped 0 bases and J dropped 2 bases, with 8 bases sitting between them. The CDR3 runs 15 residues. This CDR3 reads CASSQDRRGNQPQHF. In DNA, the CDR3 is TGTGCCAGCAGCCAAGATCGGCGGGGCAATCAGCCCCAGCATTTT.

J is TRBJ2-1 and V is TRBV18; 8 bases map to TRBD1. V trimming: 2 bases; J trimming: 12 bases; junction bases outside the gene matches: 6. This CDR3 comprises 13 residues. Looked up from germline, CDR1 is KGHSH and CDR2 is LQKENI. DNA for the CDR3: TGTGCCAGCTCACCAGGACAGGGTGGAGGGCAGTTCTTC. Translation: CASSPGQGGGQFF.

The CDR3 spells CASSYAENTEAFF. Written as DNA, the CDR3 is TGTGCCAGCAGTTACGCAGAGAACACTGAAGCTTTCTTT. The V and J genes are TRBV6-5 and TRBJ1-1; D remains unclear. In germline, CDR1 is MNHEY, CDR2 SVGAGI. The CDR3 extends over 13 amino acids. V was shortened by 2 bases and J by 1 base, with 5 bases between the two germline ends.

The CDR3 DNA sequence: TGTGCCAGCAGCCCTTGGACTAGGACGGTTGATGAGCAGTTCTTC. Protein product: CASSPWTRTVDEQFF. V is TRBV7-2 and J is TRBJ2-1; TRBD2 aligns across 7 bases. Germline V gives CDR1 SGHTA, CDR2 FQGNSA. CDR3 size: 15 residues. The junction had 12 bases not matched to a gene; V was cut back by 5 bases and J by 8 bases.

This clonotype appeared a few times. The chain uses TRBV7-9 and TRBJ2-7; no definite D call. The germline V gene has CDR1 SEHNR and CDR2 FQNEAQ (reference sequence). The length of the CDR3 is 12 residues. The ends were cut back, 5 bases at V and 4 bases at J, with 9 bases in the middle. CDR3 in DNA: TGTGCCAGCAGCCTACACAGATACGAGCAGTACTTC. It is translated as CASSLHRYEQYF.

This chain connects TRBV9 to TRBJ2-3, with unresolved D. V was shortened by 4 bases and J by 2 bases, with 11 bases between the two germline ends. From germline, CDR1 is SGDLS and CDR2 YYNGEE. The CDR3 loop spans 14 amino acids. The CDR3 bases are TGTGCCAGCAGCCCAAGGACCACCACAGATACGCAGTATTTT. Its translation is CASSPRTTTDTQYF.

The chain uses TRBV27 and TRBJ2-1, with 13 bases identical to TRBD2. Germline-derived CDR1 and CDR2 are MNHEY and SMNVEV (reference sequence). Trimming removed 5 bases from V and 7 bases from J; junction bases left unmatched: 11. The CDR3 length is 17 residues. Here the CDR3 DNA reads TGTGCCAGCAGTACCCCAGGACTAGCGGGAGTGGGGAATGAGCAGTTCTTC. It encodes CASSTPGLAGVGNEQFF.

The chain joins TRBV15 to TRBJ1-5; no definite D call. Deletions cut 4 bases from V and 9 bases from J, with 13 bases between. The CDR3 runs 13 residues. Per the germline V gene, CDR1 is LNHNV and CDR2 is YYDKDF (reference sequence). This CDR3 reads CATSTNRAGPQHF. The DNA for the CDR3 is TGTGCCACCAGCACCAATCGGGCAGGGCCCCAGCATTTT.

The chain recombines TRBV5-1 with TRBJ2-2; D call uncertain. V was pared by 0 bases and J by 3 bases, with 9 bases between. Germline V CDR1 and CDR2: SGHRS, YFSETQ. The CDR3 extends over 15 amino acids. For the CDR3, the DNA is TGCGCCAGCAGCTTGGTTTGGTTATACACCGGGGAGCTGTTTTTT. As protein: CASSLVWLYTGELFF.